This TCR beta chain was sequenced during a study of T cell repertoires in ileal Crohn's disease. The protocol was immunoSEQ multiplex PCR, while the TCRdb copy is restricted to in-frame clones and leaves out a portion. The table has some 60,000 clones, around nine tenths seen once; the top ten hold roughly 2%. Described time point: neoterminal ileum biopsy at postoperative endoscopy, about 6 months after surgery. The receptor was derived from an adult with Crohn's disease. The specimen was ileal tissue.

In DNA form, the CDR3 reads TGCGCCAGCAGTTCTGGACTAGACACCGGGGAGCTGTTTTTT. It is translated as CASSSGLDTGELFF. J is TRBJ2-2 and V is TRBV10-1, with 7 bases matching TRBD2. CDR1 is WNHNN and CDR2 is SYGVQD in the germline V gene (reference sequence). The ends lost 5 bases at V and 3 bases at J; junction bases unmatched: 3. There are 14 residues in the CDR3.